The T cell receptor beta chain under discussion was sequenced for a study of control samples from healthy donors and cancer patients. Only in-frame clones appear in the TCRdb table, and some are missing; sequencing was by immunoSEQ multiplex PCR. The repertoire holds around 140,000 clones, with approximately 90% as singletons. Germline V CDR1 and CDR2: SGHRS, YFSETQ. CDR3 length equals 15 residues. V was cut by 5 bases and J by 2 bases, with 14 bases left in between. Sequencing was done on a sample of blood. The chain recombines TRBV5-1 with TRBJ1-3; the D is unclear. This TCR was recovered from a man aged 40-50 years in good health. In DNA, the CDR3 is TGCGCCAGCAGTTCGGACCCCAACGCTGGAAACACCATATATTTT. Its translation: CASSSDPNAGNTIYF.